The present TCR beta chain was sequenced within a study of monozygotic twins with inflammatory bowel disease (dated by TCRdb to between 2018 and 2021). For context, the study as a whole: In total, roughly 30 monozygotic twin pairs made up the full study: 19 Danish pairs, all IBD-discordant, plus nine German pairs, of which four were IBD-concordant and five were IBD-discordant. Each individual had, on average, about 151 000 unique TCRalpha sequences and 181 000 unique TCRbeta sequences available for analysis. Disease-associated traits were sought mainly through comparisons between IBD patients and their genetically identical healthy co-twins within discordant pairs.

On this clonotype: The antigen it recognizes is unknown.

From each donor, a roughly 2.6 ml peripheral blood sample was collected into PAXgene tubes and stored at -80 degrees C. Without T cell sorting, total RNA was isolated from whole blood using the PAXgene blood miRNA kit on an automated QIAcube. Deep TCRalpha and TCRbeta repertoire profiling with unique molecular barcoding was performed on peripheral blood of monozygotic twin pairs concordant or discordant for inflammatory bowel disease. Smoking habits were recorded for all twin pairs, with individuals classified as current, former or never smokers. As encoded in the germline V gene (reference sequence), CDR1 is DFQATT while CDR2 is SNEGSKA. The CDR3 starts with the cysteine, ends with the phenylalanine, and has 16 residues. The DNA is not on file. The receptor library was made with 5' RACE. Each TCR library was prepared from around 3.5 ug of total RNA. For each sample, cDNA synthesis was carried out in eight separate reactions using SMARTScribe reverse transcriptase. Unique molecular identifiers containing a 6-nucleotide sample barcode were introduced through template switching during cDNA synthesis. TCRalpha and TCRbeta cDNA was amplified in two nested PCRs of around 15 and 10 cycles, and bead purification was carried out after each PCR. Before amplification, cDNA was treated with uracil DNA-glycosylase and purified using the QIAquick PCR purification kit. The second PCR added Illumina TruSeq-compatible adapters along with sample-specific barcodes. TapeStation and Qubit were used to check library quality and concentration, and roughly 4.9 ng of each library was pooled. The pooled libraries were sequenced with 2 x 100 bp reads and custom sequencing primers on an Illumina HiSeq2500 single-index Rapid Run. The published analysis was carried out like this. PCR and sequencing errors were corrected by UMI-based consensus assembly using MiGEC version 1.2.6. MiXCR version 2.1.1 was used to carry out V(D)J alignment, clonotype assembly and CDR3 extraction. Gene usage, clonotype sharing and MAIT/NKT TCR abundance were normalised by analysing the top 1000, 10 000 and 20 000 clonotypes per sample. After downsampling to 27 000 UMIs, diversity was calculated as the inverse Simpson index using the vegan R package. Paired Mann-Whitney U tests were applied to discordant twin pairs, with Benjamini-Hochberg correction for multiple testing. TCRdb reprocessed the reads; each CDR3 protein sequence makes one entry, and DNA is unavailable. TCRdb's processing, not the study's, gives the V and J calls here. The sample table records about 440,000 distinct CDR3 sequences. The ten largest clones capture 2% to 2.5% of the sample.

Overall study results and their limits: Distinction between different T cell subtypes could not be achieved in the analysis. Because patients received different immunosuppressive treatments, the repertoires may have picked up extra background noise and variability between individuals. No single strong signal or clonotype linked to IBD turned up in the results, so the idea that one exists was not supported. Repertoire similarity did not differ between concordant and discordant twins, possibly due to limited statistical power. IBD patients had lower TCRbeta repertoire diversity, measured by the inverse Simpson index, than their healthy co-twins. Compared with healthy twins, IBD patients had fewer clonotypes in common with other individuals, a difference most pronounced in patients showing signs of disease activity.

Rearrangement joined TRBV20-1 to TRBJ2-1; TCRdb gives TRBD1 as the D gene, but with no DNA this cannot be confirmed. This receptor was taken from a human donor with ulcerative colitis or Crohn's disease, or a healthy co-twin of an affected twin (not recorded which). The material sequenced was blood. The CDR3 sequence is CSARNRGGNTYNEQFF.